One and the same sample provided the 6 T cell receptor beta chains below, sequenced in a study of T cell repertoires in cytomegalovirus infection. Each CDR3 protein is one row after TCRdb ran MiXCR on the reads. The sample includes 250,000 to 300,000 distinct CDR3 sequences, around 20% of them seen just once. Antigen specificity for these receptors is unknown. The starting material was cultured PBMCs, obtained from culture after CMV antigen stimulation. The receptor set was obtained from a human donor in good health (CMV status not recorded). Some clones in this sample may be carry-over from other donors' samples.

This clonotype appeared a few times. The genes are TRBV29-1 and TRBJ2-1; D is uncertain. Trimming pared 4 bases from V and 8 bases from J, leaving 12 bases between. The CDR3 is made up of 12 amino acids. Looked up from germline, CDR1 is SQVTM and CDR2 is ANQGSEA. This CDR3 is CSVASAWDEQFF. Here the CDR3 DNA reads TGCAGCGTTGCCTCGGCGTGGGATGAGCAGTTCTTC.

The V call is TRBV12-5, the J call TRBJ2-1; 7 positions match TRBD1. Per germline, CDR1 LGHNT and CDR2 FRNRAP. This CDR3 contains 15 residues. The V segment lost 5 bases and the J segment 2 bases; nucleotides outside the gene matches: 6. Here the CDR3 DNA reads TGTGCTAGTGGTATGGGACAGATAGCCTACAATGAGCAGTTCTTC. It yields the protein CASGMGQIAYNEQFF.

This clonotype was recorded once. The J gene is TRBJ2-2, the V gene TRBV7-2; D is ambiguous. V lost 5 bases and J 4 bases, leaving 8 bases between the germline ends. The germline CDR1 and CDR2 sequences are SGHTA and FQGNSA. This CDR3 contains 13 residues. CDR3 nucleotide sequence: TGTGCCAGCAGCACCCGATTCACCGGGGAGCTGTTTTTT. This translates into CASSTRFTGELFF.

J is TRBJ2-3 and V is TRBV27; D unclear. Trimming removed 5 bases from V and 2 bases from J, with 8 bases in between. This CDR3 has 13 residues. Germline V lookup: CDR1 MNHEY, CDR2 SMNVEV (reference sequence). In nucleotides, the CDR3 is TGTGCCAGCAGTACAACCTACACAGATACGCAGTATTTT. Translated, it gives CASSTTYTDTQYF.

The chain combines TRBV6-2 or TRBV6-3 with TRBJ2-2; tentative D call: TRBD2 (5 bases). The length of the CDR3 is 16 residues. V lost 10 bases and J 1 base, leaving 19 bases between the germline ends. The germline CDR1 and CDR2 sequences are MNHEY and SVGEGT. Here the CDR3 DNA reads TGTGCCACCGTACCTCTTAGGACTTTGAACACCGGGGAGCTGTTTTTT. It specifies CATVPLRTLNTGELFF.

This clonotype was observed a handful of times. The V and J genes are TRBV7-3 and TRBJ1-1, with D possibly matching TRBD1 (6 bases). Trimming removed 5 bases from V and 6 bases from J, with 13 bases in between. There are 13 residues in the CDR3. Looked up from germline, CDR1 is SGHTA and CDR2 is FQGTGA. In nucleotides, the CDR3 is TGTGCCAGCAGCCCCAGGGGCACCGCTGAAGCTTTCTTT. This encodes CASSPRGTAEAFF.